This is a list of T cell receptor beta chains from one sample in a study of CD8+ T cells in alopecia areata. Clones were sequenced by immunoSEQ multiplex PCR, and TCRdb holds only the in-frame ones, with some missing. This sample carries 140,000 to 150,000 clones, 45% to 60% of them seen once, and the ten largest clones take roughly 15%. This specimen consisted of CD8+ T cells sorted from blood, obtained at week 4, from a patient treated with tofacitinib. The receptors were gathered from a human donor with alopecia areata. The CDR3 runs from the conserved cysteine through the conserved F or W. The D gene is left open where the match is weak. Clone size is shown for a subset of rows, as once, few, many or a class of expanded clone.

d_gene: .; j_gene: TRBJ1-5; v_gene: TRBV6-5; abundance: .; CDR3nt: TGTGCCAGCAGTTACTTTATGGGGGATCAGCCCCAGCATTTT; CDR3aa: CASSYFMGDQPQHF
d_gene: .; j_gene: TRBJ2-2; v_gene: TRBV6-5; abundance: once; CDR3nt: TGTGCCAGCAGACTCGGGGCAGCCAACACCGGGGAGCTGTTTTTT; CDR3aa: CASRLGAANTGELFF
d_gene: TRBD1; j_gene: TRBJ2-1; v_gene: TRBV29-1; abundance: .; CDR3nt: TGCAGCGTAAGATTCACCGGGACAGGGGGCAATGAGCAGTTCTTC; CDR3aa: CSVRFTGTGGNEQFF
d_gene: TRBD1; j_gene: TRBJ2-5; v_gene: TRBV6-5; abundance: .; CDR3nt: TGTGCCAGCAGTGGACAGGTCCAAGAGACCCAGTACTTC; CDR3aa: CASSGQVQETQYF
d_gene: .; j_gene: TRBJ2-2; v_gene: TRBV6-5; abundance: few; CDR3nt: TGTGCCAGCAGTAGCCTTTCAGGGAACACCGGGGAGCTGTTTTTT; CDR3aa: CASSSLSGNTGELFF
d_gene: .; j_gene: TRBJ2-7; v_gene: TRBV11-2; abundance: .; CDR3nt: TGTGCCAGCAGCCGGGACACAGAATACGAGCAGTACTTC; CDR3aa: CASSRDTEYEQYF
d_gene: .; j_gene: TRBJ1-5; v_gene: TRBV10-3; abundance: .; CDR3nt: TGTGCCAACAAGTTTGAGGGCAGGTGTAGCAATCAGCCCCAGCATTTT; CDR3aa: CANKFEGRCSNQPQHF
d_gene: .; j_gene: TRBJ1-1; v_gene: TRBV29-1; abundance: .; CDR3nt: TGCAGCGTTGAAGATCTAAGGACAGATGGGTTCAATTTCTTT; CDR3aa: CSVEDLRTDGFNFF
d_gene: TRBD1; j_gene: TRBJ2-7; v_gene: TRBV7-9; abundance: .; CDR3nt: TGTGCCAGCAGCTTCGGGACAGGGGCCTCCTACGAGCAGTACTTC; CDR3aa: CASSFGTGASYEQYF
d_gene: .; j_gene: TRBJ1-1; v_gene: TRBV7-8; abundance: few; CDR3nt: TGTGCCAGCAGCTTAGATCTGGTAGGTCTGAACACTGAAGCTTTCTTT; CDR3aa: CASSLDLVGLNTEAFF
d_gene: .; j_gene: TRBJ1-5; v_gene: TRBV5-6; abundance: few; CDR3nt: TGTGCCAGCAGCTTAAGGGGTTACAATCAGCCCCAGCATTTT; CDR3aa: CASSLRGYNQPQHF
d_gene: .; j_gene: TRBJ1-1; v_gene: TRBV7-9; abundance: few; CDR3nt: TGTGCCAGCAGCTTGGCAGACAAGAACACTGAAGCTTTCTTT; CDR3aa: CASSLADKNTEAFF
d_gene: TRBD1; j_gene: TRBJ1-2; v_gene: TRBV16; abundance: few; CDR3nt: TGTGCCAGCACGGAACAGGGGGACTATGGCTACACCTTC; CDR3aa: CASTEQGDYGYTF
d_gene: .; j_gene: TRBJ1-4; v_gene: TRBV5-6; abundance: few; CDR3nt: TGTGCCAGCAGCTTGGTTCCGGACAGCCTGTTTTTT; CDR3aa: CASSLVPDSLFF
d_gene: .; j_gene: TRBJ1-5; v_gene: TRBV9; abundance: .; CDR3nt: TGTGCCAGCAGCGTAGGAGGGGGGTTGGGTCAGCCCCAGCATTTT; CDR3aa: CASSVGGGLGQPQHF
d_gene: .; j_gene: TRBJ1-2; v_gene: TRBV5-1; abundance: .; CDR3nt: TGCGCCAGCAGCTTTGGCGGGAATGGCTACACCTTC; CDR3aa: CASSFGGNGYTF
d_gene: .; j_gene: TRBJ1-2; v_gene: TRBV30; abundance: .; CDR3nt: TGTGCCTGGACCACGGGGGTTTTTGGCTACACCTTC; CDR3aa: CAWTTGVFGYTF
d_gene: .; j_gene: TRBJ2-2; v_gene: TRBV6-5; abundance: .; CDR3nt: TGTGCCACTACGGGCACCGGGGAGCTGTTTTTT; CDR3aa: CATTGTGELFF
d_gene: TRBD2; j_gene: TRBJ2-5; v_gene: TRBV6-5; abundance: .; CDR3nt: TGTGCCAGCAGTTCCATAAGCGGGGTTGGAGAGACCCAGTACTTC; CDR3aa: CASSSISGVGETQYF
d_gene: TRBD1; j_gene: TRBJ2-2; v_gene: TRBV18; abundance: few; CDR3nt: TGTGCCAGCTCACCGTTAACAGGGGTACTCGGGGAGCTGTTTTTT; CDR3aa: CASSPLTGVLGELFF